These T cell receptor beta chains were read from a single sample in a study of shared T cell receptors in the human thymus. Profiling relied on immunoSEQ multiplex PCR, and the TCRdb table lists in-frame clones only, not all of them. The data contain approximately 760,000 clones, approximately 85% of them seen just once; the ten biggest clones take up around 0.0094%. These records were also assigned to another study, of human thymus T cells.

The sample comprised thymocytes. The source of these receptors is a girl under three years old with a congenital heart defect. CDR3s include the opening cysteine and the closing phenylalanine or tryptophan. The order of the fields is clone size, J gene, V gene, CDR3 length, D gene, CDR3 protein, CDR3 DNA. A D gene is named only where the DNA matches it firmly. Clone size is stated in some rows and not others, as once, few, many or a class when expanded.

>NA|TRBJ1-2|TRBV5-6|13|NA
CASSSGGSDGYTF
TGTGCCAGCAGCTCGGGGGGCAGCGATGGCTACACCTTC
>NA|TRBJ1-3|TRBV4-3|19|TRBD1
CASSPHTFQTGGLGNTIYF
TGCGCCAGCAGCCCGCACACTTTCCAGACAGGGGGCTTGGGAAACACCATATATTTT
>once|TRBJ1-1|TRBV7-6|17|NA
CASSRLNLTGFMTEAFF
TGTGCCAGCAGCCGATTAAACTTAACAGGGTTTATGACTGAAGCTTTCTTT
>NA|TRBJ1-4|TRBV5-1|18|NA
CASSDRRKQQATNEKLFF
TGCGCCAGCAGCGACCGCCGAAAACAGCAAGCAACTAATGAAAAACTGTTTTTT
>NA|TRBJ1-2|TRBV28|15|NA
CASSFVRVAFYGYTF
TGTGCCAGCAGTTTCGTCAGGGTGGCTTTCTATGGCTACACCTTC
>NA|TRBJ1-3|TRBV5-6|15|NA
CASSLGARNGNTIYF
TGTGCCAGCAGCTTGGGTGCCAGGAATGGAAACACCATATATTTT
>NA|TRBJ1-2|TRBV5-1|13|NA
CASSADTFYGYTF
TGCGCCAGCAGCGCGGACACCTTCTATGGCTACACCTTC
>NA|TRBJ2-7|TRBV28|13|NA
CASSSQGTYEQYF
TGTGCCAGCAGTTCACAGGGTACCTACGAGCAGTACTTC
>NA|TRBJ1-6|TRBV7-3|14|NA
CASSLMGGPPPLHF
TGTGCCAGCAGCTTAATGGGGGGGCCGCCACCCCTCCACTTT
>NA|TRBJ1-6|TRBV7-8|21|NA
CASSLGIRPGTPFTYNSPLHF
TGTGCCAGCAGCTTAGGGATCCGACCCGGGACACCTTTCACCTATAATTCACCCCTCCACTTT
>once|TRBJ2-2|TRBV27|16|TRBD2
CASSSPGRESPGELFF
TGTGCCAGCAGTTCACCCGGGAGGGAATCCCCCGGGGAGCTGTTTTTT
>NA|TRBJ1-5|TRBV7-2|14|NA
CASSRHGHHQPQHF
TGTGCCAGCAGTCGACACGGCCACCATCAGCCCCAGCATTTT
>once|TRBJ1-2|TRBV5-6|15|NA
CASSFPQGIIYGYTF
TGTGCCAGCAGCTTTCCGCAGGGAATAATCTATGGCTACACCTTC
>NA|TRBJ1-1|TRBV27|13|NA
CASSTRQDTEAFF
TGTGCCAGCAGTACAAGACAAGACACTGAAGCTTTCTTT
>once|TRBJ2-1|TRBV19|19|TRBD2
CASTFRASGGPLSYNEQFF
TGTGCCAGCACTTTTCGGGCTAGCGGGGGCCCACTCTCCTACAATGAGCAGTTCTTC
>NA|TRBJ2-1|TRBV5-6|12|NA
CASSLGGNEQFF
TGTGCCAGCAGCTTAGGGGGCAATGAGCAGTTCTTC
>NA|TRBJ1-5|TRBV2|13|TRBD1
CASQGDRNQPQHF
TGTGCCAGCCAGGGGGATCGCAATCAGCCCCAGCATTTT
>NA|TRBJ1-2|TRBV4-3|15|TRBD1
CASSLLRGSDYGYTF
TGCGCCAGCAGCCTCCTCAGGGGGTCGGACTATGGCTACACCTTC
>NA|TRBJ1-5|TRBV15|15|NA
CATSRGLDSNQPQHF
TGTGCCACCAGCAGAGGACTTGATAGCAATCAGCCCCAGCATTTT
>NA|TRBJ2-7|TRBV28|17|NA
CASSLRVTRQGSYEQYF
TGTGCCAGCAGTTTACGCGTTACCCGCCAGGGGAGCTACGAGCAGTACTTC
>NA|TRBJ2-7|TRBV6-1|14|TRBD1
CASRALDRGHEQYF
TGTGCCAGCAGAGCCTTGGACAGGGGCCACGAGCAGTACTTC
>NA|TRBJ2-3|TRBV5-4|16|TRBD2
CASSLALRGGRDTQYF
TGTGCCAGCAGCTTGGCCTTGCGGGGGGGCCGCGATACGCAGTATTTT
>once|TRBJ1-2|TRBV7-2|16|TRBD1
CASSQGVGQGGSGYTF
TGTGCCAGCAGCCAGGGGGTCGGACAGGGAGGATCTGGCTACACCTTC
>NA|TRBJ1-2|TRBV7-9|14|NA
CASNPTKIQGGYTF
TGTGCCAGCAATCCCACGAAGATTCAGGGCGGCTACACCTTC
>NA|TRBJ2-7|TRBV2|15|NA
CASSVGDWFFYEQYF
TGTGCCAGCAGCGTTGGGGACTGGTTCTTCTACGAGCAGTACTTC
>NA|TRBJ2-7|TRBV10-3|13|NA
CAISSRGTYEQYF
TGTGCCATCAGTAGTCGAGGAACCTACGAGCAGTACTTC
>NA|TRBJ2-5|TRBV4-1|16|NA
CASSQDSPAGGETQYF
TGCGCCAGCAGCCAAGATTCTCCGGCCGGGGGAGAGACCCAGTACTTC
>few|TRBJ1-1|TRBV4-1|15|NA
CASSQVGGKCTEAFF
TGCGCCAGCAGCCAAGTTGGAGGAAAGTGCACTGAAGCTTTCTTT
>NA|TRBJ1-2|TRBV7-9|16|TRBD1
CASSPHNRGSGYGYTF
TGTGCCAGCAGCCCGCACAACAGGGGCAGCGGCTATGGCTACACCTTC
>NA|TRBJ1-2|TRBV5-6|15|NA
CASSPQDNANYGYTF
TGTGCCAGCAGCCCCCAGGACAACGCTAACTATGGCTACACCTTC
>NA|TRBJ1-1|TRBV5-6|14|NA
CASSLGGLGTEAFF
TGTGCCAGCAGCTTGGGGGGCCTCGGAACTGAAGCTTTCTTT
>NA|TRBJ2-1|TRBV6-1|20|TRBD2
CASSERGGPDPLIHDNEQFF
TGTGCCAGCAGTGAGCGGGGGGGCCCCGACCCTCTCATCCACGACAATGAGCAGTTCTTC
>NA|TRBJ1-1|TRBV5-6|15|NA
CASSLGGGRNTEAFF
TGTGCCAGCAGCTTGGGAGGAGGTAGGAACACTGAAGCTTTCTTT
>NA|TRBJ1-6|TRBV5-5|15|TRBD1
CASSLRGQSYSPLHF
TGTGCCAGCAGCTTGAGGGGACAGTCATATTCACCCCTCCACTTT
>NA|TRBJ2-2|TRBV5-1|16|TRBD1
CASSPEGTGNNGELFF
TGCGCCAGCAGCCCGGAGGGGACAGGGAATAACGGGGAGCTGTTTTTT
>NA|TRBJ2-7|TRBV4-1|19|TRBD1
CASSSEFPGQGATGYEQYF
TGCGCCAGCAGCTCTGAATTTCCGGGACAGGGGGCGACGGGCTACGAGCAGTACTTC
>NA|TRBJ1-4|TRBV4-1|18|TRBD1
CASSQDRKDRGGDEKLFF
TGCGCCAGCAGCCAAGATCGGAAGGACAGGGGCGGTGATGAAAAACTGTTTTTT
>once|TRBJ1-1|TRBV5-8|12|NA
CASSFRGAVAFF
TGTGCCAGCAGCTTCAGGGGCGCGGTGGCTTTCTTT
>NA|TRBJ1-5|TRBV28|18|NA
CASSLSELALHSNQPQHF
TGTGCCAGCAGTTTATCCGAATTGGCCCTCCATAGCAATCAGCCCCAGCATTTT
>NA|TRBJ1-1|TRBV5-5|16|NA
CASNWGLSSSRTEAFF
TGTGCCAGCAACTGGGGACTTTCTTCATCGAGGACTGAAGCTTTCTTT
>NA|TRBJ2-5|TRBV6-1|10|NA
CASFGETQYF
TGTGCCAGCTTCGGTGAGACCCAGTACTTC
>NA|TRBJ2-7|TRBV5-1|14|NA
CASSFFSGVYEQYF
TGCGCCAGCAGCTTCTTTTCAGGGGTCTACGAGCAGTACTTC
>NA|TRBJ2-7|TRBV5-1|11|TRBD2
CASSPGGEQYF
TGCGCCAGCAGCCCGGGGGGCGAGCAGTACTTC
>once|TRBJ2-1|TRBV2|16|NA
CAIPTWRQGSYNEQFF
TGTGCCATCCCTACCTGGCGGCAGGGCTCCTACAATGAGCAGTTCTTC
>NA|TRBJ2-7|TRBV4-1|15|TRBD1
CASSHPGQGACEQYF
TGCGCCAGCAGCCACCCGGGACAGGGGGCTTGTGAGCAGTACTTC
>NA|TRBJ2-7|TRBV5-5|19|NA
CASSVARIRQGSNGYEQYF
TGTGCCAGCAGCGTCGCCCGGATAAGACAAGGGAGTAATGGCTACGAGCAGTACTTC
>NA|TRBJ2-7|TRBV6-5|14|TRBD1
CASRASRGRFEQYF
TGTGCCAGCAGGGCTAGCAGGGGGCGCTTCGAGCAGTACTTC
>NA|TRBJ1-2|TRBV6-1|16|NA
CASSDGSPAREYGYTF
TGTGCCAGCAGTGATGGCAGCCCAGCTCGGGAGTATGGCTACACCTTC
>NA|TRBJ2-7|TRBV27|14|NA
CASSAINAGHEQYF
TGTGCCAGCAGTGCCATTAACGCAGGTCACGAGCAGTACTTC
>NA|TRBJ1-5|TRBV6-5|15|NA
CASSYRRGRDQPQHF
TGTGCCAGCAGTTACAGGCGGGGACGAGATCAGCCCCAGCATTTT
>NA|TRBJ2-3|TRBV4-1|22|TRBD2
CASSLPVLLAGGYSIRADTQYF
TGCGCCAGCAGCCTACCAGTCCTACTAGCGGGGGGCTACTCCATTAGGGCAGATACGCAGTATTTT
>NA|TRBJ1-6|TRBV6-5|15|TRBD1
CASSYSGGSLSILHF
TGTGCCAGCAGTTACTCAGGGGGCTCCTTAAGTATCCTCCACTTT
>NA|TRBJ1-1|TRBV10-1|14|NA
CASSEGRQNTEAFF
TGCGCCAGCAGTGAGGGCAGACAGAACACTGAAGCTTTCTTT
>NA|TRBJ1-1|TRBV9|22|TRBD1
CASSVVSAGGNLGPHSGGEAFF
TGTGCCAGCAGCGTAGTCTCGGCGGGTGGAAATCTGGGACCTCACTCAGGGGGAGAAGCTTTCTTT
>NA|TRBJ2-3|TRBV5-8|16|NA
CASNPHYGTSADTQYF
TGTGCCAGCAACCCCCACTATGGAACCTCCGCAGATACGCAGTATTTT
>NA|TRBJ1-1|TRBV6-1|12|NA
CASTLRETEAFF
TGTGCCAGCACCTTGAGGGAGACTGAAGCTTTCTTT